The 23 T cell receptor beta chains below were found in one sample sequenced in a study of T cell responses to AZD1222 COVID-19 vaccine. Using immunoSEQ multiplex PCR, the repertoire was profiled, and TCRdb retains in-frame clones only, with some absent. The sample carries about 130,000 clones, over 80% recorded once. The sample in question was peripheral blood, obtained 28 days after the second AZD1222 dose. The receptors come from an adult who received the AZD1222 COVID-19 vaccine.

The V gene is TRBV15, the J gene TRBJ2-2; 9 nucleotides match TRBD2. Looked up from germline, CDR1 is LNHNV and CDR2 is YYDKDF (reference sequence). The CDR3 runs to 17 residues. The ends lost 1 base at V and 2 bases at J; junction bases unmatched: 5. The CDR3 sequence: CATSRGLAEANTGELFF. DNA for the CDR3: TGTGCCACCAGCAGAGGACTAGCGGAAGCTAACACCGGGGAGCTGTTTTTT.

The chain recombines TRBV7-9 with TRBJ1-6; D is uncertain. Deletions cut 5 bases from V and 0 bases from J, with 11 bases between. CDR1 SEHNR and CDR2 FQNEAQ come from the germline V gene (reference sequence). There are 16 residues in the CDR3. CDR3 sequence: CASSPPGSSYNSPLHF. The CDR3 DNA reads TGTGCCAGCAGCCCACCCGGGAGCTCCTATAATTCACCCCTCCACTTT.

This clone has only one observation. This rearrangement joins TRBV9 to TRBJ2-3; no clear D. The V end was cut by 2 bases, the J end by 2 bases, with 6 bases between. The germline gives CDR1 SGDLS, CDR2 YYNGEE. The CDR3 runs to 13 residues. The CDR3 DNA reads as TGTGCCAGCAGCGTTACGATCACAGATACGCAGTATTTT. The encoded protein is CASSVTITDTQYF.

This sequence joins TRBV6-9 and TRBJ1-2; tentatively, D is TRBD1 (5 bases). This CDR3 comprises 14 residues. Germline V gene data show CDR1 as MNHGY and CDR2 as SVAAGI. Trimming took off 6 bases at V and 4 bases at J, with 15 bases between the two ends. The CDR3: CASRRWTTPYGYTF. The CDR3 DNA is TGTGCCAGCAGAAGATGGACAACCCCCTATGGCTACACCTTC.

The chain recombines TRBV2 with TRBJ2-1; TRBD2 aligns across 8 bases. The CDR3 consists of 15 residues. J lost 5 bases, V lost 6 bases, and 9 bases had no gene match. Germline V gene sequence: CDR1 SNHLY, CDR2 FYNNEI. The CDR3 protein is CASSGGREAHNEQFF. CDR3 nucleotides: TGTGCCAGCAGCGGGGGGCGGGAGGCCCACAATGAGCAGTTCTTC.

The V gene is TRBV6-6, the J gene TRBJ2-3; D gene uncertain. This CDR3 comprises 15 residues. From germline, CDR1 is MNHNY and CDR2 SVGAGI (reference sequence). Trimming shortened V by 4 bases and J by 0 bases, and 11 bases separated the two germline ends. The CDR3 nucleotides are TGTGCCAGCAGTTTGCAGAATCCTAGCACAGATACGCAGTATTTT. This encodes CASSLQNPSTDTQYF.

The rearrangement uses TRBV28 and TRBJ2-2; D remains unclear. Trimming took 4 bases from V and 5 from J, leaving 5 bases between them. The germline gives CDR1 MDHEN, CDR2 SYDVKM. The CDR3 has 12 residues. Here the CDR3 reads CASSWVTGELFF. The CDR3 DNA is TGTGCCAGCAGTTGGGTTACCGGGGAGCTGTTTTTT.

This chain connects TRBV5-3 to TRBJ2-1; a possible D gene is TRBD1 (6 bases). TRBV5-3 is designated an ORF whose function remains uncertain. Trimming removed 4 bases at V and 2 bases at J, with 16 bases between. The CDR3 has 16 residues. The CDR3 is CARSPKGESPYNEQFF. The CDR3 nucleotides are TGTGCCAGAAGCCCGAAGGGGGAGTCGCCCTACAATGAGCAGTTCTTC.

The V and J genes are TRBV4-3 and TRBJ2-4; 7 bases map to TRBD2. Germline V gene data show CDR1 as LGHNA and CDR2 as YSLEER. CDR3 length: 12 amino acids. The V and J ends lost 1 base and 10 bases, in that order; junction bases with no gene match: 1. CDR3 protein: CASSQAGGIQYF. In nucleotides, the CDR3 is TGCGCCAGCAGCCAAGCCGGGGGGATTCAGTACTTC.

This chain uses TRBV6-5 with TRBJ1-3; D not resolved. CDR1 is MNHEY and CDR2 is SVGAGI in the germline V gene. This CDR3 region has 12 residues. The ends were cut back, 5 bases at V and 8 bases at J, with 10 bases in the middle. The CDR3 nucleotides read TGTGCCAGCAGTCCTCATAAAGACACCATATATTTT. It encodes CASSPHKDTIYF.

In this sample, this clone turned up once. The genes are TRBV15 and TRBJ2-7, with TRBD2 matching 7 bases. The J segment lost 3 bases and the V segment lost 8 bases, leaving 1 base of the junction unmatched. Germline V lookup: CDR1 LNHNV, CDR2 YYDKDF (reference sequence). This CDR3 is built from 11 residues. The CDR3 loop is CATGRDYEQYF. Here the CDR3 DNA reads TGTGCCACCGGGAGGGACTACGAGCAGTACTTC.

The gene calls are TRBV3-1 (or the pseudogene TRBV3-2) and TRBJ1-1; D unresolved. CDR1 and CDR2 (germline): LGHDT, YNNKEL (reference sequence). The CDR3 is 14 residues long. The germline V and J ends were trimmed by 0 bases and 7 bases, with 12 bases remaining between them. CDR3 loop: CASSQEGTILEAFF. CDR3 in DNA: TGTGCCAGCAGCCAAGAAGGAACTATCCTTGAAGCTTTCTTT.

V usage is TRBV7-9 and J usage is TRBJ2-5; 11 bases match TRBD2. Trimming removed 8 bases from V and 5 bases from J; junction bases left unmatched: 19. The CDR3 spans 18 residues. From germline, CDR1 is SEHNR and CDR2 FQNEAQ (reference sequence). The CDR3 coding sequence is TGTGCCAGCGCCCCGCGGGCTAGCGGGAGGAAAGGGGGTGAGACCCAGTACTTC. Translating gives CASAPRASGRKGGETQYF. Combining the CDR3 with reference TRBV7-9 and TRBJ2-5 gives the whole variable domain DTGVSQNPRHKITKRGQNVTFRCDPISEHNRLYWYRQTLGQGPEFLTYFQNEAQLEKSRLLSDRFSAERPKGSFSTLEIQRTEQGDSAMYLCASAPRASGRKGGETQYFGPGTRLLVL.

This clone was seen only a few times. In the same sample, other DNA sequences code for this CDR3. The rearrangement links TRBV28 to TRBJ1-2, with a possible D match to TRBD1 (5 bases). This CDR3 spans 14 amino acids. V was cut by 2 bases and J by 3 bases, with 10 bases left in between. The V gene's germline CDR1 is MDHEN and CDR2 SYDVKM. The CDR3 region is CASSLPQGYYGYTF. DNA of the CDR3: TGTGCCAGCAGTTTACCCCAGGGCTACTATGGCTACACCTTC.

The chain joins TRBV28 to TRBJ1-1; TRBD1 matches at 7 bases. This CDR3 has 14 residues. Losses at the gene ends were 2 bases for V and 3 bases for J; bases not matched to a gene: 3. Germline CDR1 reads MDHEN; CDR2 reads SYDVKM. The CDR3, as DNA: TGTGCCAGCAGTTTACCCCAGGGGGACACTGAAGCTTTCTTT. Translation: CASSLPQGDTEAFF.

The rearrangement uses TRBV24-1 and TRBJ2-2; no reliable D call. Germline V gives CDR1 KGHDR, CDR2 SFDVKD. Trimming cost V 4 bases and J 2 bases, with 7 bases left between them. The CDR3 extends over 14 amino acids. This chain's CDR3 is CATSEAANTGELFF. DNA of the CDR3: TGTGCCACCAGTGAGGCAGCAAACACCGGGGAGCTGTTTTTT.

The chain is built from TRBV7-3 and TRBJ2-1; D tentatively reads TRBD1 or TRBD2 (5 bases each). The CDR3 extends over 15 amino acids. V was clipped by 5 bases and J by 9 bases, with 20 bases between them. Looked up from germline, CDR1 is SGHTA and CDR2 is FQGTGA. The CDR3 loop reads CASSRGEPGRGEQFF. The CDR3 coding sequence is TGTGCCAGCAGCCGAGGGGAACCGGGACGTGGTGAGCAGTTCTTC. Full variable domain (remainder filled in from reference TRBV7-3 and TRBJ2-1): GAGVSQTPSNKVTEKGKYVELRCDPISGHTALYWYRQSLGQGPEFLIYFQGTGAADDSGLPNDRFFAVRPEGSVSTLKIQRTERGDSAVYLCASSRGEPGRGEQFFGPGTRLTVL.

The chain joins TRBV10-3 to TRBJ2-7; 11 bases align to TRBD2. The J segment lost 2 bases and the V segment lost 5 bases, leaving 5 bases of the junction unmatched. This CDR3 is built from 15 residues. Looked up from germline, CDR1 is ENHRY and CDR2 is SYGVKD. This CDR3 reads CAISTTSGSTYEQYF. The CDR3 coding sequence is TGTGCCATCAGTACCACTAGCGGGAGTACCTACGAGCAGTACTTC.

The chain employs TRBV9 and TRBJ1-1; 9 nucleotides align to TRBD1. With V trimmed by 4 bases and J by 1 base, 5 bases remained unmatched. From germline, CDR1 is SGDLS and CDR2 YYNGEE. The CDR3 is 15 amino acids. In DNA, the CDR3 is TGTGCCAGCAGCCACCGGGACAGGGCGAACACTGAAGCTTTCTTT. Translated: CASSHRDRANTEAFF.

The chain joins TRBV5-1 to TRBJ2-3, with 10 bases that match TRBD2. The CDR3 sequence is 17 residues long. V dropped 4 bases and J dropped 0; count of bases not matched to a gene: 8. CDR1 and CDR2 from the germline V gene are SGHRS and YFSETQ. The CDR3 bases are TGCGCCAGCAGCACACGGATAGCGGGAGGTAGCACAGATACGCAGTATTTT. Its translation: CASSTRIAGGSTDTQYF. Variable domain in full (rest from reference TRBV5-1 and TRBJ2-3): KAGVTQTPRYLIKTRGQQVTLSCSPISGHRSVSWYQQTPGQGLQFLFEYFSETQRNKGNFPGRFSGRQFSNSRSEMNVSTLELGDSALYLCASSTRIAGGSTDTQYFGPGTRLTVL.

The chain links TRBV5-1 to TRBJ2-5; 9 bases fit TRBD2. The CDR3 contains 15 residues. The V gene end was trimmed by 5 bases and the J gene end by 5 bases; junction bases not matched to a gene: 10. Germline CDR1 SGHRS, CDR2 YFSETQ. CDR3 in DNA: TGCGCCAGCAGACTGACCGGGACTAGCTCCGAGACCCAGTACTTC. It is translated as CASRLTGTSSETQYF. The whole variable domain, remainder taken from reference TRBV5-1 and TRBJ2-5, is KAGVTQTPRYLIKTRGQQVTLSCSPISGHRSVSWYQQTPGQGLQFLFEYFSETQRNKGNFPGRFSGRQFSNSRSEMNVSTLELGDSALYLCASRLTGTSSETQYFGPGTRLLVL.

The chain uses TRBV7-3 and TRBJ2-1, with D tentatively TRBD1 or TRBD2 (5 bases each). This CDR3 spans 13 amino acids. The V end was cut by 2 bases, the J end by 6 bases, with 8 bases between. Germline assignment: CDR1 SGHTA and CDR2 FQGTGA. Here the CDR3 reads CASSLGGRNEQFF. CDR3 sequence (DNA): TGTGCCAGCAGCTTAGGGGGACGCAATGAGCAGTTCTTC. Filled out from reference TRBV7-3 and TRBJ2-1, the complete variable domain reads GAGVSQTPSNKVTEKGKYVELRCDPISGHTALYWYRQSLGQGPEFLIYFQGTGAADDSGLPNDRFFAVRPEGSVSTLKIQRTERGDSAVYLCASSLGGRNEQFFGPGTRLTVL.

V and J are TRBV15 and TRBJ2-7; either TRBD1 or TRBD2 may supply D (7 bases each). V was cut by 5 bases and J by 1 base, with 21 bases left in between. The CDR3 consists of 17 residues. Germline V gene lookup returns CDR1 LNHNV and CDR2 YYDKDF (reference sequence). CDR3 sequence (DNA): TGTGCCACCAGCCCTCAGGGGGGGGCGCGGAGGTCCTACGAGCAGTACTTC. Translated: CATSPQGGARRSYEQYF.